The T cell receptor beta chain described here comes from a study of blood T cell repertoires in COVID-19. Study information: The United States, Italy and Spain supplied acute and convalescent COVID-19 samples. T cells, B-cell-depleted T cells, or PBMCs provided the cDNA or gDNA that served as material.

This clone was counted a few times. Per the authors' pipeline: Quantification of nucleated cells was approximated via reference gene primer amplification. Repertoires were generated with immunoSEQ multiplex PCR, while TCRdb's copy carries only in-frame clones and drops some. From that table come the V and J calls and clone size; the DNA was used to work out D and trimming. Counted here are about 280,000 clones, approximately 83% occurring once; the ten biggest clones make up approximately 12%. The CDR3 loop spans 15 amino acids. From germline, CDR1 is SNHLY and CDR2 FYNNEI. The J segment lost 7 bases and the V segment lost 2 bases, leaving 4 bases of the junction unmatched.

This chain connects TRBV2 to TRBJ1-4, with TRBD1 identical over 10 bases. Input material: peripheral blood. The receptor's source is a human donor in a cohort sampled during active COVID-19. The CDR3 DNA reads as TGTGCCAGCAGTGAATCCGGGACAGGGGTTGAAAAACTGTTTTTT. Amino acids: CASSESGTGVEKLFF. The full variable domain, with the rest looked up from reference TRBV2 and TRBJ1-4, is EPEVTQTPSHQVTQMGQEVILRCVPISNHLYFYWYRQILGQKVEFLVSFYNNEISEKSEIFDDQFSVERPDGSNFTLKIRSTKLEDSAMYFCASSESGTGVEKLFFGSGTQLSVL.